These T cell receptor beta chains were read from a single sample in a study of blood T cell repertoires in COVID-19. Sequencing was performed with immunoSEQ multiplex PCR; in TCRdb, only in-frame clones are kept and a portion is missing. Among over 65,000 clones listed, roughly 77% were seen once. The sample consisted of peripheral blood. The receptors derive from a human donor in a cohort sampled during active COVID-19. CDR3s include the opening cysteine and the closing phenylalanine or tryptophan. The order of the fields is D gene, J gene, clone size, V gene, CDR3 protein, CDR3 DNA. A D gene is named only where the DNA matches it firmly. A row's size may be missing; if present it is once, few, many or a size class.

d_call: TRBD1
j_call: TRBJ1-1
clone_size: .
v_call: TRBV5-4
cdr3_aa: CASSPSGDSAEAFF
cdr3_nt: TGTGCCAGCAGCCCGTCAGGGGACAGCGCTGAAGCTTTCTTT

d_call: TRBD2
j_call: TRBJ2-1
clone_size: .
v_call: TRBV23-1
cdr3_aa: CASRRGAEGFGQFF
cdr3_nt: TGCGCCAGCCGGCGGGGGGCGGAAGGATTTGGGCAGTTCTTC

d_call: .
j_call: TRBJ2-2
clone_size: .
v_call: TRBV24-1
cdr3_aa: CATSARPGQNTAGELFF
cdr3_nt: TGTGCCACCAGTGCCAGACCGGGACAAAACACGGCCGGGGAGCTGTTTTTT

d_call: .
j_call: TRBJ1-1
clone_size: .
v_call: TRBV5-4
cdr3_aa: CASTLQGGTEAFF
cdr3_nt: TGTGCCAGCACTCTCCAGGGAGGGACTGAAGCTTTCTTT

d_call: .
j_call: TRBJ2-1
clone_size: .
v_call: TRBV4-1
cdr3_aa: CASSQFGTPYNEQFF
cdr3_nt: TGCGCCAGCAGCCAATTCGGGACACCTTACAATGAGCAGTTCTTC

d_call: TRBD2
j_call: TRBJ2-1
clone_size: .
v_call: TRBV11-2
cdr3_aa: CATWSERELNNEQFF
cdr3_nt: TGTGCCACCTGGTCCGAGCGGGAGTTGAACAATGAGCAGTTCTTC

d_call: TRBD2
j_call: TRBJ2-4
clone_size: .
v_call: TRBV27
cdr3_aa: CASSFLAGSLQYF
cdr3_nt: TGTGCCAGCAGTTTCTTAGCGGGGTCACTTCAGTACTTC

d_call: TRBD1
j_call: TRBJ1-5
clone_size: .
v_call: TRBV3-1/TRBV3-2
cdr3_aa: CASSQVQGGQPQHF
cdr3_nt: TGTGCCAGCAGCCAAGTACAGGGGGGCCAGCCCCAGCATTTT

d_call: .
j_call: TRBJ1-2
clone_size: .
v_call: TRBV7-2
cdr3_aa: CASTPSGVYGYTF
cdr3_nt: TGTGCCAGCACCCCCTCGGGGGTCTATGGCTACACCTTC

d_call: .
j_call: TRBJ1-1
clone_size: .
v_call: TRBV11-3
cdr3_aa: CASSLRGTTEAFF
cdr3_nt: TGTGCCAGCAGCTTAAGGGGAACGACTGAAGCTTTCTTT

d_call: .
j_call: TRBJ1-2
clone_size: .
v_call: TRBV28
cdr3_aa: CASSLALLAYGYTF
cdr3_nt: TGTGCCAGCAGTTTAGCTCTATTAGCGTATGGCTACACCTTC

d_call: .
j_call: TRBJ2-7
clone_size: few
v_call: TRBV3-1/TRBV3-2
cdr3_aa: CASSPEGGRRSEQYF
cdr3_nt: TGTGCCAGCAGTCCAGAGGGGGGGCGACGGAGCGAGCAGTACTTC

d_call: .
j_call: TRBJ2-1
clone_size: .
v_call: TRBV7-8
cdr3_aa: CASSLARTTRGEQFF
cdr3_nt: TGTGCCAGCAGCTTAGCGAGGACCACCAGGGGTGAGCAGTTCTTC

d_call: TRBD2
j_call: TRBJ2-1
clone_size: .
v_call: TRBV10-1
cdr3_aa: CASSESGRDNEQFF
cdr3_nt: TGCGCCAGCAGTGAGTCGGGGAGGGACAATGAGCAGTTCTTC

d_call: .
j_call: TRBJ2-3
clone_size: .
v_call: TRBV2
cdr3_aa: CASSARINTDTQYF
cdr3_nt: TGTGCCAGCAGCGCGCGGATTAACACAGATACGCAGTATTTT

d_call: .
j_call: TRBJ1-2
clone_size: .
v_call: TRBV7-9
cdr3_aa: CASSYSIEGYTF
cdr3_nt: TGTGCCAGCAGCTATAGCATAGAAGGCTACACCTTC

d_call: TRBD2
j_call: TRBJ2-2
clone_size: .
v_call: TRBV18
cdr3_aa: CASSPNPGTTNTGELFF
cdr3_nt: TGTGCCAGCTCACCAAACCCCGGGACTACCAACACCGGGGAGCTGTTTTTT

d_call: .
j_call: TRBJ1-5
clone_size: .
v_call: TRBV4-2
cdr3_aa: CASSQEISATGGQPQHF
cdr3_nt: TGTGCCAGCAGCCAAGAGATAAGCGCGACGGGGGGTCAGCCCCAGCATTTT

d_call: .
j_call: TRBJ2-7
clone_size: .
v_call: TRBV24-1
cdr3_aa: CATSAGGEAEQYF
cdr3_nt: TGTGCCACCAGTGCCGGAGGGGAAGCAGAGCAGTACTTC

d_call: .
j_call: TRBJ2-7
clone_size: .
v_call: TRBV6-5
cdr3_aa: CASSSGGQGAGRQYF
cdr3_nt: TGTGCCAGCAGTTCCGGGGGGCAGGGGGCTGGTCGGCAGTACTTC

d_call: .
j_call: TRBJ1-1
clone_size: .
v_call: TRBV6-5
cdr3_aa: CASRRDGDLEAFF
cdr3_nt: TGTGCCAGCAGACGTGACGGAGACCTTGAAGCTTTCTTT

d_call: .
j_call: TRBJ1-5
clone_size: once
v_call: TRBV6-5
cdr3_aa: CASSCQELSNQPQHF
cdr3_nt: TGTGCCAGCAGTTGCCAGGAACTTAGCAATCAGCCCCAGCATTTT

d_call: .
j_call: TRBJ2-7
clone_size: .
v_call: TRBV2
cdr3_aa: CASKEDRIYEQYF
cdr3_nt: TGTGCCAGCAAAGAGGATAGAATCTACGAGCAGTACTTC

d_call: TRBD1
j_call: TRBJ2-7
clone_size: once
v_call: TRBV5-4
cdr3_aa: CASSPGTGGYEQYF
cdr3_nt: TGTGCCAGCAGCCCCGGGACAGGGGGATACGAGCAGTACTTC

d_call: .
j_call: TRBJ2-7
clone_size: .
v_call: TRBV20-1
cdr3_aa: CSMKGGYEQYF
cdr3_nt: TGCAGTATGAAGGGCGGGTACGAGCAGTACTTC

d_call: .
j_call: TRBJ2-2
clone_size: once
v_call: TRBV24-1
cdr3_aa: CATSARTGELFF
cdr3_nt: TGTGCCACGTCTGCCCGGACCGGGGAGCTGTTTTTT